What follows are 17 T cell receptor beta chains derived from one specimen sequenced in a study of cytomegalovirus exposure and HLA in healthy donors. PCR used 60 Vbeta primers and 13 Jbeta primers. Profiled with immunoSEQ multiplex PCR; TCRdb holds only in-frame clones, not every one. The sample holds about 130,000 clones, 8.5% seen once. Sequenced sample: PBMCs. The receptors shown here come from a man aged 40-55 years in good health and CMV-seronegative.

The chain is built from TRBV19 and TRBJ2-3, with D unresolved. Germline loops: CDR1 LNHDA, CDR2 SQIVND (reference sequence). Trimming took 8 bases from V and 0 from J, leaving 12 bases between them. The CDR3 loop spans 14 amino acids. For the CDR3, the DNA is TGTGCCAGTCAGAAGTTTTCAAGCACAGATACGCAGTATTTT. Residues: CASQKFSSTDTQYF.

This clone has just a few counts. J is TRBJ2-3 and V is TRBV15; TRBD2 agrees at 13 bases. Germline V CDR1 and CDR2: LNHNV, YYDKDF (reference sequence). V lost 3 bases and J lost 7; bases outside the gene matches: 7. The CDR3 is 16 residues long. CDR3 nucleotide sequence: TGTGCCACCAGCAGGGCCACTAGCGGGGGGGCCTATACGCAGTATTTT. Its translation: CATSRATSGGAYTQYF.

V usage is TRBV7-3 and J usage is TRBJ2-6, with 7 bases aligning to TRBD1. Trimming at V came to 6 bases and at J to 0 bases, leaving 11 bases not matched to a gene. The CDR3 has 18 residues. Germline-derived CDR1 and CDR2 are SGHTA and FQGTGA. CDR3 DNA: TGTGCCAGCAGGGACCCACGGGACAGATACTCTGGGGCCAACGTCCTGACTTTC. Its protein product is CASRDPRDRYSGANVLTF.

The sample holds a few counts of this clone. The chain is built from TRBV5-6 and TRBJ1-6, with D perhaps matching TRBD1 (6 bases). Germline V CDR1 and CDR2: SGHDT, YYEEEE. The length of the CDR3 is 17 residues. V dropped 2 bases and J dropped 0 bases, with 12 bases sitting between them. The CDR3 nucleotides read TGTGCCAGCAGCTTTGGCACAGGGAGCTCCTATAATTCACCCCTCCACTTT. Amino acid sequence: CASSFGTGSSYNSPLHF. Full variable domain (missing parts from reference TRBV5-6 and TRBJ1-6): DAGVTQSPTHLIKTRGQQVTLRCSPKSGHDTVSWYQQALGQGPQFIFQYYEEEERQRGNFPDRFSGHQFPNYSSELNVNALLLGDSALYLCASSFGTGSSYNSPLHFGNGTRLTVT.

V gene TRBV2 combines with J gene TRBJ1-3, with D perhaps matching TRBD1 (6 bases). The germline gives CDR1 SNHLY, CDR2 FYNNEI. With 3 bases removed from V and 4 bases from J, the gap between germline ends came to 7 bases. The CDR3 totals 13 residues. CDR3 in amino acids: CASSEGAGNTIYF. The CDR3 nucleotides read TGTGCCAGCAGTGAGGGGGCCGGAAACACCATATATTTT.

This clone was seen only a few times. The chain couples TRBV18 to TRBJ2-7; possible D gene TRBD1, 5 bases. This CDR3 contains 14 residues. Trimming took 2 bases from V and 2 from J, leaving 10 bases between them. CDR1 and CDR2 from the germline V gene are KGHSH and LQKENI. The CDR3 loop reads CASSPLDKPYEQYF. The DNA of the CDR3 is TGTGCCAGCTCACCATTGGACAAACCCTACGAGCAGTACTTC.

The chain links TRBV7-9 to TRBJ2-3; TRBD2 matches at 7 bases. V gave up 2 bases and J gave up 5 bases; unmatched junction bases: 4. CDR3 length: 14 amino acids. CDR1 is SEHNR, CDR2 FQNEAQ, per germline (reference sequence). CDR3 DNA: TGTGCCAGCAGCTTATTCCAGCGGGGAGATACGCAGTATTTT. It yields the protein CASSLFQRGDTQYF.

V gene TRBV5-1 combines with J gene TRBJ2-1, with 7 positions matching TRBD2. From germline, CDR1 is SGHRS and CDR2 YFSETQ. The CDR3 totals 12 residues. V shed 6 bases, J shed 5 bases, and the junction held 2 bases outside the gene matches. In DNA, the CDR3 is TGCGCCAGCACCCGGGGGGACAATGAGCAGTTCTTC. It specifies CASTRGDNEQFF. Together with reference TRBV5-1 and TRBJ2-1, the CDR3 gives the full variable domain: KAGVTQTPRYLIKTRGQQVTLSCSPISGHRSVSWYQQTPGQGLQFLFEYFSETQRNKGNFPGRFSGRQFSNSRSEMNVSTLELGDSALYLCASTRGDNEQFFGPGTRLTVL.

In this sample, this clone turned up a few times. In nucleotides, the CDR3 is TGCGCCAGCAGCTTGGGGCCAAACACCGGGGAGCTGTTTTTT. This encodes CASSLGPNTGELFF. The chain links TRBV5-1 to TRBJ2-2; D uncertain. Looked up from germline, CDR1 is SGHRS and CDR2 is YFSETQ. The V end lost 0 bases, the J end lost 2 bases, and 5 bases lay between the germline ends. The CDR3 extends over 14 amino acids.

V usage is TRBV21-1 and J usage is TRBJ1-1; TRBD1 is taken as the D call from the table, unchecked against the DNA. TRBV21-1 is flagged as a pseudogene. This CDR3 has 12 amino acids. Here the CDR3 DNA reads TGTGCCAGCAGCAAAGGAAGGGGCAATGCTTTCTTT. Protein product: CASSKGRGNAFF.

CDR3 region: CASSLDRGHQDTQYF. Written as DNA, the CDR3 is TGTGCCAGCAGTTTGGACAGGGGGCATCAAGATACGCAGTATTTT. The rearrangement joins TRBV28 to TRBJ2-3; 11 positions agree with TRBD1. In germline, CDR1 is MDHEN, CDR2 SYDVKM. V shed 3 bases and J 5 bases; nucleotides not matched to a gene: 4. This CDR3 is built from 15 residues.

CDR3 coding DNA: TGCAGCGGGGACAGGGGCGGCAATCAGCCCCAGCATTTT. Translated: CSGDRGGNQPQHF. This chain joins TRBV29-1 and TRBJ1-5; TRBD1 aligns across 10 bases. The CDR3 has 13 amino acids. Germline CDR1 SQVTM, CDR2 ANQGSEA. V trimming: 7 bases; J trimming: 2 bases; junction bases outside the gene matches: 2.

This clone was seen more than once but under ten times. This chain joins TRBV19 and TRBJ2-2, with D possibly TRBD1 on 5 matching bases. Trimming took 3 bases from V and 4 from J, leaving 12 bases between them. Germline V lookup: CDR1 LNHDA, CDR2 SQIVND (reference sequence). The CDR3 consists of 15 residues. CDR3 coding DNA: TGTGCCAGTAGTATTCTGGCAGGGCTCACCGGGGAGCTGTTTTTT. This translates into CASSILAGLTGELFF. Filled out from reference TRBV19 and TRBJ2-2, the complete variable domain reads DGGITQSPKYLFRKEGQNVTLSCEQNLNHDAMYWYRQDPGQGLRLIYYSQIVNDFQKGDIAEGYSVSREKKESFPLTVTSAQKNPTAFYLCASSILAGLTGELFFGEGSRLTVL.

This clone has more than one count but fewer than ten. The chain employs TRBV9 and TRBJ2-7, with a weak D call TRBD1 (5 bases). CDR1 SGDLS and CDR2 YYNGEE come from the germline V gene. The V and J ends lost 4 bases and 2 bases respectively, with 13 bases between them. This CDR3 region has 14 residues. CDR3 in amino acids: CASSPEDRAYEQYF. DNA of the CDR3: TGTGCCAGCAGCCCAGAAGACAGAGCCTACGAGCAGTACTTC.

The chain couples TRBV11-2 to TRBJ1-1, with D possibly matching TRBD1 (6 bases). Germline V gene lookup returns CDR1 SGHAT and CDR2 FQNNGV. V was trimmed by 0 bases and J by 4 bases, leaving 15 bases between them. The CDR3 length is 16 residues. CDR3 DNA: TGTGCCAGCAGCTTAGATCGGGGGGTAGGGGGCACTGAAGCTTTCTTT. This sequence encodes CASSLDRGVGGTEAFF. Complete variable domain (other parts from reference TRBV11-2 and TRBJ1-1): EAGVAQSPRYKIIEKRQSVAFWCNPISGHATLYWYQQILGQGPKLLIQFQNNGVVDDSQLPKDRFSAERLKGVDSTLKIQPAKLEDSAVYLCASSLDRGVGGTEAFFGQGTRLTVV.

The V call is TRBV5-1, the J call TRBJ1-1; D is ambiguous. This CDR3 is built from 13 residues. CDR1 is SGHRS, CDR2 YFSETQ, per germline. Trimming took 2 bases from V and 0 from J, leaving 5 bases between them. CDR3 protein: CASSLSLNTEAFF. The CDR3 nucleotides are TGCGCCAGCAGCTTATCCTTGAACACTGAAGCTTTCTTT.

J is TRBJ1-5 and V is TRBV18; 7 bases agree with TRBD1. Germline-derived CDR1 and CDR2 are KGHSH and LQKENI. Trimming cost V 3 bases and J 7 bases; bases outside gene matches: 12. The CDR3 totals 16 residues. CDR3 amino acids: CASSPVTTGPGQPQHF. In DNA form, the CDR3 reads TGTGCCAGCTCACCCGTAACGACAGGGCCAGGGCAGCCCCAGCATTTT.